The present entry profiles one T cell receptor beta chain with its context. It has no known antigen specificity. Base qualities are not at hand, and no much larger clone is one base apart. Donors were healthy HIV-negative adults with no recently reported acute infections or vaccinations. Only Caucasian adults living in Nashville, Tennessee, USA were represented among the donors. CD4+ T cells were enriched through magnetic negative selection, after which naive cells were positively selected on CD45RA and the remaining negative fraction served as the memory subset. Blood was obtained by leukapheresis, after which PBMCs were separated by Ficoll-Histopaque density gradient centrifugation and cryopreserved in liquid nitrogen vapor phase. Analytical flow cytometry was used to check the purity and quantity of each magnetically sorted T cell population. Each sorted fraction had its genomic DNA isolated and then quantified by UV absorbance on a Nanodrop 2000c.

This entry is derived from a study of shared clonotypes between healthy human individuals (TCRdb year 2020). At the level of the whole study: Two women and a few men aged 18 to 49 years were included in the cohort. Per donor, three plates each were used for CD4 naive and CD4 memory, two for CD8 naive, and one for CD8 memory. The study deeply sequenced blood TCR repertoires of five healthy adults to estimate repertoire size and the extent of clonotype sharing between individuals. To increase sequencing depth and limit assay-specific biases, TCR repertoire library preparation and sequencing were carried out by different laboratories using diverse techniques. Each donor's leukapheresis produced roughly between about 0.8 and 8.9 billion PBMCs.

V has 8 bases trimmed and J has 9 bases trimmed; junction bases matching no gene number 15. Its CDR3 holds 15 amino acids, cysteine through phenylalanine. The entry retains the CDR3 DNA only, 45 bases that are in frame from base 1. The germline V gene encodes CDR1 WSHSY and CDR2 SAAADI. The paper's findings and limits, for the study overall: Compared with non-shared clonotypes, clonotypes shared by all four sorted-subset donors had higher generation probabilities. Because the study included a small number of donors, the genetic and exposure-history diversity represented was limited. Sampling was limited to blood, and TCR repertoires in tissue likely differ from TCR repertoires in blood. Even with the large sequencing depth, rarefaction of the sorted-subset datasets indicated that sequencing was incomplete. When a handful of donors were compared, the shared fraction of clonotypes was approximately 5% for naive CD4, 3.5% to 4% for naive CD8, 2.3% for memory CD4, and 0.3% to 0.5% for memory CD8. Pairwise subsampling indicated that sequencing depth was expected to affect the degree of clonotype sharing among donors. Naive subsets generally had larger estimated clonotype richness than memory subsets.

Using the deep immunoSEQ assay, multiplex PCR amplified TCR CDR3 regions from genomic DNA. Extracted genomic DNA from each cell subset was spread evenly across all wells of several immunoSEQ 96-well plates, with each plate serving as a replicate. For sorted subsets, around 200 ng genomic DNA, equal to tens of thousands of T cell genomes, was loaded into each replicate PCR. The purified libraries were quantified using a Qubit 3.0 fluorometer, sized with a Bioanalyzer 2100, and then quantified again using the KAPA Library Quantification kit. Every immunoSEQ 96-well plate was sequenced on a separate single-read 150-cycle Illumina NextSeq 550 flow cell. Processing in the source paper ran as follows. Because the immunoSEQ output included only junctional sequences and no quality scores, the filtering could not be the same as the filtering used for full-length reads. To assign V/J genes and CDR3, sequences were annotated using PyIR, a Python wrapper for IgBLAST v1.9, with IMGT germline references. Reads were removed for weak V/J assignments (E-value above 1e-6), missing CDR3, stop codons, out-of-frame junctions, or ambiguous translated residues. V3J clonotypes were defined as sequences sharing an identical inferred V gene, J gene, and CDR3 amino acid sequence. Percentage overlap between repertoires was computed as shared unique clonotypes divided by the size of the smaller repertoire. Three approaches were used to assess repertoire richness: RTK rarefaction, the Chao1 estimator, and Recon v2.1 estimates of unobserved clonotypes. For all TCRbeta clonotypes obtained by the gDNA method from four donors, generation probabilities were computed with OLGA. Drawn from immuneACCESS, this table holds only the in-frame rearrangements with V and J called that TCRdb kept. Clones are partly lost; checked studies trace under half to an unresolved V gene and leave the rest unexplained. Clone size and V and J calls were adopted from that table, with D and trimming inferred from the DNA. The sample profile shows approximately 2.1 million clones; approximately 95% of them were found once. Clones ranked in the top ten supply 0.35% to 0.45% of the sample.

The V gene is TRBV10-2 and the J gene is TRBJ2-2; TRBD2 aligns with 7 central bases. The receptor was derived from a man aged 18 to 35 in good health. Some clones in this sample may be carry-over from other donors' samples. The sequencing input was naive CD4+ T cells from PBMCs. The cell subset or site label here, explained by the study, means: CD45RA+ positively selected. The CDR3 protein: CASSDTSANRRELFF. The nucleotides read TGCGCCAGCTCAGACACTAGCGCCAACCGAAGGGAGCTGTTTTTT.